The entry below gives a single T cell receptor beta chain sequence along with its context. Its antigen is unknown. Base quality data are lacking; no much larger clone is found one base away. V ends up 0 bases short and J 7 bases short, with an unmatched junction base count of 14. The CDR3 starts with the cysteine, ends with the phenylalanine, and has 18 residues. Of the read, only the CDR3 DNA is kept; its 54 bases are in frame from base 1. CDR1 and CDR2 (LGHNA, YNFKEQ) derive from the germline V gene. This sample stems from a study of blood T cell repertoires in COVID-19 (TCRdb year 2020). Regarding the study in general: Samples from collaborators originated in the United States, Italy and Spain and spanned both the acute and convalescent phases of COVID-19. The prospective study material was composed of cDNA or gDNA derived from T cells, B-cell-depleted T cells, or PBMCs. Deeply sampled blood TCRbeta repertoires from subjects exposed to, actively infected with, or recovered from COVID-19 were included in the dataset. The repertoires were released in a freely available public database intended as a resource for research on the immune response to SARS-CoV-2. Samples came from the ongoing ImmuneRACE study (first 160 participants) plus 1,254 subjects from 6 global collaborators. The sample metadata nearly always contained a de-identified subject ID, COVID-19 status, age in years and sex. Where available, HLA class I and class II types were obtained from metadata supplied by the sample provider rather than from assay-based typing. General findings and caveats noted by the study authors: How much clinical and demographic metadata was included differed by source and by participant, and the metadata was provided uncurated.

TCRbeta CDR3 regions were amplified from genomic DNA using the immunoSEQ Assay, a bias-controlled multiplex PCR. The study's own analysis went as follows. Nucleated cell counts per sample were estimated from amplification of reference gene primers within the assay. To quantify the absolute abundance of each unique TCRbeta CDR3 rearrangement, sequence reads were collapsed and filtered. For each sample, productive Simpson clonality was calculated as the square root of Simpson's diversity index across productive rearrangements. The clones in this table, taken by TCRdb from immuneACCESS, are in-frame only. Not every clone is retained; where verified, under half of the shortfall comes from an unresolved V gene, and the cause of the rest is unknown. The D gene and trimming were derived from the DNA, and the V and J assignments and clone size from that table. The sample includes about 180,000 clones, with 80% to 85% observed a single time. Less than 3.5% of the sample is in the top ten clones.

The collaborating institutions used their own protocols to collect whole blood in K2EDTA tubes. For TCRbeta analysis, collaborators shipped samples in one of three forms: frozen whole blood, isolated PBMCs, or DNA extracted from either of those sample types. The specimen was peripheral blood. The sequence came from an older woman with acute or convalescent COVID-19. The chain uses TRBV4-2 and TRBJ2-1, with 8 central nucleotides matching TRBD2. The CDR3 region reads CASSQDRLAGNLRNEQFF. The DNA sequence is as follows: TGTGCCAGCAGCCAAGATCGGCTAGCGGGTAACTTGAGGAATGAGCAGTTCTTC.